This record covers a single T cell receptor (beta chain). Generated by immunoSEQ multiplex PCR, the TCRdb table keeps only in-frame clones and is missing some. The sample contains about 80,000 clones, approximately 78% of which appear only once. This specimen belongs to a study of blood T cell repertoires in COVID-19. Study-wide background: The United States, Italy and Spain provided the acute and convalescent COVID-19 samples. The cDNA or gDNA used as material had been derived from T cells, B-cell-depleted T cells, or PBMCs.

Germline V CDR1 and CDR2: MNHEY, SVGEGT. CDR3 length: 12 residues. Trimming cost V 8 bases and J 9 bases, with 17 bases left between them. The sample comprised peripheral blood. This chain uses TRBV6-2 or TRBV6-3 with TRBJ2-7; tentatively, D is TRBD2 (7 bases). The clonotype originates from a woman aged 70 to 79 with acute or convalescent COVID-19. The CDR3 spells CASGLGLGGQYF. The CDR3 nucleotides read TGTGCCAGCGGCCTAGGACTAGGGGGGCAGTACTTC.